One and the same sample provided the 29 T cell receptor beta chains below, sequenced in a study of response to subunit inactivated influenza vaccine (dated by TCRdb to the late 2010s). The library was prepared using RT-PCR. Sequencing was performed on an Illumina HiSeq 2500. In-frame beta chains were kept once TCRdb had trimmed the public reads at Q25 with fastp and called clones with MiXCR. Each entry is one CDR3 protein sequence, shown with its most common DNA and genes. The sample data list about 520,000 distinct CDR3 sequences, and approximately 7.8% of these were observed just once. Around 13% of the sample rests with the top ten. The starting material was PBMCs from blood, obtained less than 30 months after vaccination. These receptors were obtained from a man in his fifties or sixties who received an inactivated influenza vaccine. Donor details come from another sample of the same person, matched by shared clones.

The chain joins TRBV20-1 to TRBJ2-5, with a tentative D call TRBD2 (6 bases). CDR3 length equals 15 residues. Germline values: CDR1 DFQATT, CDR2 SNEGSKA (reference sequence). Between the trimmed V and J ends, which lost 3 bases and 4 bases, there was a span of 18 bases. For the CDR3, the DNA is TGCAGTGCTAGTAGGGCCAGCGGGTTTGGAGAGACCCAGTACTTC. This encodes CSASRASGFGETQYF.

This chain uses TRBV9 with TRBJ2-1; D may be TRBD2 (6 bases). The germline gives CDR1 SGDLS, CDR2 YYNGEE. This CDR3 region has 15 residues. The germline V and J ends were trimmed by 1 base and 4 bases, with 12 bases remaining between them. CDR3 DNA sequence: TGTGCCAGCAGCGTACTTAGCGGAAATTACAATGAGCAGTTCTTC. Its translation is CASSVLSGNYNEQFF. Using reference TRBV9 and TRBJ2-1 for the parts outside the CDR3, the full variable domain is DSGVTQTPKHLITATGQRVTLRCSPRSGDLSVYWYQQSLDQGLQFLIQYYNGEERAKGNILERFSAQQFPDLHSELNLSSLELGDSALYFCASSVLSGNYNEQFFGPGTRLTVL.

This clonotype was seen at least ten times. CDR3 sequence (DNA): TGCAGCGTGCGGGACGTACCTAATGAAAAACTGTTTTTT. Its protein is CSVRDVPNEKLFF. The rearrangement uses TRBV29-1 and TRBJ1-4; a weak D match, TRBD1 (5 bases). V lost 6 bases to trimming and J lost 3 bases, with 11 bases between them. Germline lookup yields CDR1 SQVTM and CDR2 ANQGSEA. The CDR3 totals 13 residues.

This clonotype appeared many times. The genes are TRBV7-8 and TRBJ2-3; no clear D gene. Looked up from germline, CDR1 is SGHVS and CDR2 is FQNEAQ. The length of the CDR3 is 12 residues. V lost 3 bases and J 6 bases, leaving 7 bases between the germline ends. CDR3 coding DNA: TGTGCCAGCAGCTTGGACCTGGATACGCAGTATTTT. As protein: CASSLDLDTQYF.

This clonotype has a count of ten or more. V usage is TRBV11-3 and J usage is TRBJ2-2; 9 positions agree with TRBD1. Looked up from germline, CDR1 is SGHNT and CDR2 is YENEEA. There are 15 residues in the CDR3. The J segment lost 6 bases and the V segment lost 5 bases, leaving 7 bases of the junction unmatched. The chain's CDR3 is CASSVGTGLAGELFF. The DNA for the CDR3 is TGTGCCAGCAGCGTCGGGACAGGGCTTGCCGGGGAGCTGTTTTTT.

This clonotype was detected ten times or more. J is TRBJ1-4 and V is TRBV5-4; D may be TRBD1 (5 bases). The V gene's germline CDR1 is SGHNT and CDR2 YYREEE (reference sequence). This CDR3 is 14 amino acids long. Trimming took 7 bases from V and 5 from J, leaving 15 bases between them. CDR3 residues: CASSSDSLNEKLFF. CDR3 nucleotides: TGTGCCAGCTCTTCTGACAGTTTAAATGAAAAACTGTTTTTT. The full variable domain, rest sourced from reference TRBV5-4 and TRBJ1-4, is ETGVTQSPTHLIKTRGQQVTLRCSSQSGHNTVSWYQQALGQGPQFIFQYYREEENGRGNFPPRFSGLQFPNYSSELNVNALELDDSALYLCASSSDSLNEKLFFGSGTQLSVL.

The V gene is TRBV6-2 or TRBV6-3, the J gene TRBJ2-5, with D possibly TRBD2 on 6 matching bases. This CDR3 is 14 amino acids long. Trimming took off 7 bases at V and 4 bases at J, with 16 bases between the two ends. Germline V CDR1 and CDR2: MNHEY, SVGEGT. The CDR3 loop reads CASTAAGSGETQYF. The CDR3 nucleotides read TGTGCCAGCACCGCGGCGGGGTCAGGAGAGACCCAGTACTTC.

This clonotype was seen a handful of times. The CDR3 DNA is TGTGCCAGCTCACCATCACGGATCTACGAGCAGTACTTC. This codes for CASSPSRIYEQYF. The J gene is TRBJ2-7, the V gene TRBV18; D not certain. The germline V and J ends were trimmed by 2 bases and 3 bases, with 8 bases remaining between them. The CDR3 covers 13 residues. Germline V lookup: CDR1 KGHSH, CDR2 LQKENI.

Only a few counts were recorded for this clonotype. The chain joins TRBV5-1 to TRBJ2-7; D possibly uses TRBD1 or TRBD2 (5 bases each). Trimming removed 0 bases from V and 2 bases from J, with 9 bases in between. Per germline, CDR1 SGHRS and CDR2 YFSETQ. This CDR3 contains 14 residues. CDR3 protein: CASSLVGDPYEQYF. The CDR3 DNA reads TGCGCCAGCAGCTTGGTCGGGGACCCCTACGAGCAGTACTTC.

This clonotype was picked up a small number of times. CDR3 DNA sequence: TGCAGTGCTAGACCGGCGGGACAGGGGTCAGAGACCCAGTACTTC. Protein sequence: CSARPAGQGSETQYF. The chain links TRBV20-1 to TRBJ2-5; 10 bases match TRBD1. Looked up from germline, CDR1 is DFQATT and CDR2 is SNEGSKA (reference sequence). The CDR3 spans 15 residues. Trimming cost V 2 bases and J 4 bases; bases outside gene matches: 7.

This clonotype was found many times. The V and J genes are TRBV20-1 and TRBJ2-1; 10 nucleotides agree with TRBD2. The ends lost 4 bases at V and 7 bases at J; junction bases unmatched: 10. Germline-derived CDR1 and CDR2 are DFQATT and SNEGSKA (reference sequence). The CDR3 is 15 residues long. In DNA, the CDR3 is TGCAGTGCTACCCCTGCGAGCGGGAGGGATAATGAGCAGTTCTTC. Its translation is CSATPASGRDNEQFF.

The V call is TRBV20-1, the J call TRBJ1-2; 7 bases are shared with TRBD1. The V gene end was trimmed by 3 bases and the J gene end by 8 bases; junction bases not matched to a gene: 9. Germline V gene data show CDR1 as DFQATT and CDR2 as SNEGSKA (reference sequence). This CDR3 region has 13 residues. The CDR3 region has the DNA TGCAGTGCTAGGGTCACGACAGGGATCGGCTACACCTTC. This sequence encodes CSARVTTGIGYTF.

Many counts were recorded for this clonotype. The chain combines TRBV6-1 with TRBJ1-1; D gene uncertain. The germline V gene encodes CDR1 MNHNS and CDR2 SASEGT. Trimming took off 0 bases at V and 5 bases at J, with 10 bases between the two ends. This CDR3 is built from 14 residues. This CDR3 reads CASSEAFGKTEAFF. The CDR3 coding sequence is TGTGCCAGCAGTGAAGCCTTCGGGAAAACTGAAGCTTTCTTT.

This clonotype was recorded a few times. The gene calls are TRBV9 and TRBJ2-2; D not resolved. CDR1 is SGDLS, CDR2 YYNGEE, per germline. V was clipped by 1 base and J by 2 bases, with 15 bases between them. This CDR3 has 17 amino acids. DNA of the CDR3: TGTGCCAGCAGCGTACAACGTAGGACGGGTAACACCGGGGAGCTGTTTTTT. Encoded protein: CASSVQRRTGNTGELFF. Using reference TRBV9 and TRBJ2-2 for the parts outside the CDR3, the full variable domain is DSGVTQTPKHLITATGQRVTLRCSPRSGDLSVYWYQQSLDQGLQFLIQYYNGEERAKGNILERFSAQQFPDLHSELNLSSLELGDSALYFCASSVQRRTGNTGELFFGEGSRLTVL.

This clonotype was detected a few times. The V call is TRBV20-1, the J call TRBJ2-7; 8 bases fit TRBD2. J gave up 2 bases and V 1 base, and 7 bases lay outside the gene matches. In germline, CDR1 is DFQATT, CDR2 SNEGSKA (reference sequence). The CDR3 runs to 15 residues. CDR3 DNA: TGCAGTGCTAGAGTCGGGCGGGGGGCGCCCTACGAGCAGTACTTC. It specifies CSARVGRGAPYEQYF.

This clonotype has at least ten counts. This sequence joins TRBV4-3 and TRBJ2-7; no reliable D call. V lost 0 bases, J lost 3 bases, and 6 bases lay in between. Per germline, CDR1 LGHNA and CDR2 YSLEER. The CDR3 runs 13 residues. The CDR3 here is CASSQDVIYEQYF. Here the CDR3 DNA reads TGCGCCAGCAGCCAAGATGTTATCTACGAGCAGTACTTC.

The genes are TRBV20-1 and TRBJ2-1, with D maybe TRBD2 (6 bases). Looked up from germline, CDR1 is DFQATT and CDR2 is SNEGSKA (reference sequence). The CDR3 consists of 16 residues. Trimming took 0 bases from V and 3 from J, leaving 15 bases between them. The CDR3 region is CSARDTGTLSYNEQFF. In DNA form, the CDR3 reads TGCAGTGCTAGAGACACCGGGACTCTAAGCTACAATGAGCAGTTCTTC.

The sample holds many counts of this clonotype. The genes are TRBV7-8 and TRBJ2-5, with D tentatively TRBD2 (6 bases). The CDR3 is 14 residues long. The germline gives CDR1 SGHVS, CDR2 FQNEAQ. V lost 2 bases, J lost 4 bases, and 11 bases lay in between. CDR3 sequence (DNA): TGTGCCAGCAGCTTACGAGGGAGGATAGAGACCCAGTACTTC. Protein: CASSLRGRIETQYF.

V gene TRBV4-3 combines with J gene TRBJ2-1; D gene ambiguous. Trimming pared 1 base from V and 0 bases from J, leaving 13 bases between. This CDR3 is 17 amino acids long. Germline CDR1 LGHNA, CDR2 YSLEER. The CDR3 loop reads CASSQGASSSSYNEQFF. The CDR3 coding sequence is TGCGCCAGCAGCCAAGGGGCTTCTTCGAGCTCCTACAATGAGCAGTTCTTC.

This clonotype occurred a few times. The chain links TRBV30 to TRBJ2-7, with TRBD1 matching over 8 bases. Germline-derived CDR1 and CDR2 are GTSNPN and SVGIG (reference sequence). There are 12 residues in the CDR3. V shed 4 bases, J shed 2 bases, and the junction held 1 base outside the gene matches. The CDR3 reads CAWKTGAYEQYF. The CDR3 bases are TGTGCCTGGAAGACAGGGGCCTACGAGCAGTACTTC.

The chain is built from TRBV5-1 and TRBJ2-1; TRBD2 might be the D (6 bases). The ends were cut back, 7 bases at V and 0 bases at J, with 14 bases in the middle. Germline assignment: CDR1 SGHRS and CDR2 YFSETQ. This CDR3 contains 15 residues. The CDR3 reads CASRPPAGSYNEQFF. As DNA, the CDR3 is TGCGCCAGCCGTCCCCCAGCGGGCTCCTACAATGAGCAGTTCTTC.

V and J are TRBV24-1 and TRBJ2-7, with 9 bases fitting TRBD1. Germline V gives CDR1 KGHDR, CDR2 SFDVKD. The CDR3 has 16 residues. J was trimmed by 2 bases and V by 3 bases; bases with no gene match: 7. The CDR3 loop is CATSDTTGTGTYEQYF. CDR3 nucleotides: TGTGCCACCAGTGATACGACCGGGACAGGGACCTACGAGCAGTACTTC.

This clonotype came up a few times. The chain is built from TRBV20-1 and TRBJ2-1; D may correspond to TRBD1 or TRBD2 (5 bases each). Germline-derived CDR1 and CDR2 are DFQATT and SNEGSKA (reference sequence). Trimming pared 5 bases from V and 0 bases from J, leaving 14 bases between. There are 15 residues in the CDR3. CDR3 loop: CSASRGSSSYNEQFF. The CDR3, as DNA: TGCAGTGCTTCGAGGGGCTCCAGCTCCTACAATGAGCAGTTCTTC.

V usage is TRBV20-1 and J usage is TRBJ2-1; possible D gene TRBD2, 6 bases. Trimming took 4 bases from V and 7 from J, leaving 8 bases between them. This CDR3 has 11 residues. Looked up from germline, CDR1 is DFQATT and CDR2 is SNEGSKA (reference sequence). CDR3 nucleotide sequence: TGCAGTGCTACCCGGGGGAATGAGCAGTTCTTC. It translates to CSATRGNEQFF.

The rearrangement joins TRBV11-1 to TRBJ2-6; no clear D gene. V lost 1 base and J lost 0, with 13 bases in between. This CDR3 spans 18 amino acids. The V gene's germline CDR1 is SGHAT and CDR2 FQDESV (reference sequence). This chain's CDR3 is CASSLDLGGSSGANVLTF. In DNA, the CDR3 is TGTGCCAGCAGCTTAGACTTGGGCGGTAGCTCTGGGGCCAACGTCCTGACTTTC.

This chain uses TRBV12-3 or TRBV12-4 with TRBJ2-7; D uncertain. Trimming removed 0 bases at V and 7 bases at J, with 16 bases between. This CDR3 contains 15 residues. CDR3 in DNA: TGTGCCAGCAGTTTAGCGCTCGGGCTGCCTGGTGAGCAGTACTTC. Amino acid sequence: CASSLALGLPGEQYF.

In DNA form, the CDR3 reads TGTGCCAGCAGCAAAGTCGGTATAGCTCGCGTCGAGGCAGATACGCAGTATTTT. It encodes CASSKVGIARVEADTQYF. The chain joins TRBV21-1 to TRBJ2-3. TRBV21-1 is tagged as a pseudogene. The CDR3 extends over 18 amino acids.

This clonotype was counted a few times. The chain couples TRBV5-5 to TRBJ1-5, with D possibly matching TRBD1 (6 bases). This CDR3 comprises 15 residues. CDR1 is SGHKS and CDR2 is YYEKEE in the germline V gene (reference sequence). V lost 0 bases to trimming and J lost 5 bases, with 12 bases between them. CDR3 in DNA: TGTGCCAGCAGCTTGGTCACAGGGAACTATCAGCCCCAGCATTTT. Protein sequence: CASSLVTGNYQPQHF.

This clonotype was seen only a few times. This rearrangement joins TRBV10-2 to TRBJ1-1; no clear D. This CDR3 has 14 residues. Trimming stripped 1 base from V and 0 bases from J, with 6 bases between. Germline assignment: CDR1 WSHSY and CDR2 SAAADI. This CDR3 is CASSEWAMNTEAFF. CDR3 DNA: TGCGCCAGCAGTGAGTGGGCAATGAACACTGAAGCTTTCTTT.